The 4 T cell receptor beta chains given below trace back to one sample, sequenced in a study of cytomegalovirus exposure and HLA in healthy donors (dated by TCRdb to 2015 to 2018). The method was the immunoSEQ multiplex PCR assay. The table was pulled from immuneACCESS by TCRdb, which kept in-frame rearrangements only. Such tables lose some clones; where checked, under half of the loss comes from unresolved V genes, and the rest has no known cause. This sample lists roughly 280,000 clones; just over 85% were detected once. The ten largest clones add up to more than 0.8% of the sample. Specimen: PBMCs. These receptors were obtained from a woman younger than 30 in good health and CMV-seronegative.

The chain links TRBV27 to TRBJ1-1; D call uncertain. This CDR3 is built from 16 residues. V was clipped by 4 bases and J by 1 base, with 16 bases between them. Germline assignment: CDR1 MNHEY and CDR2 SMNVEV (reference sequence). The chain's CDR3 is CASSSPSTRRNTEAFF. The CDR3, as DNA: TGTGCCAGCAGTTCTCCCTCGACAAGAAGGAACACTGAAGCTTTCTTT.

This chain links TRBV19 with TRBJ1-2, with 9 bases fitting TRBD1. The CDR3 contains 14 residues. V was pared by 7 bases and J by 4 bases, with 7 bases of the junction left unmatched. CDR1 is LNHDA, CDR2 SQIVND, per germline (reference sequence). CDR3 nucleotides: TGTGCCAGTAAGGCACAGGGGGCAGGCTATGGCTACACCTTC. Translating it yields CASKAQGAGYGYTF.

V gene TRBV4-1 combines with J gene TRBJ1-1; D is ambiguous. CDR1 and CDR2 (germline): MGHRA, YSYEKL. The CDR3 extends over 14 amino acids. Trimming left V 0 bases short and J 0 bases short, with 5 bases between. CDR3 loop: CASSQDSLNTEAFF. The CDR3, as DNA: TGCGCCAGCAGCCAAGACTCTCTGAACACTGAAGCTTTCTTT.

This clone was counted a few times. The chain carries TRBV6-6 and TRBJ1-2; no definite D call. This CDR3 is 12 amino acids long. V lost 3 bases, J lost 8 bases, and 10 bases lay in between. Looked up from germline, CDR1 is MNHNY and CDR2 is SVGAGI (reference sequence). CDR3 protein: CASSYEGEGYTF. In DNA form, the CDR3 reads TGTGCCAGCAGTTATGAAGGAGAAGGCTACACCTTC.